These 15 T cell receptor beta chains were sequenced from one sample in a study of chemoradiotherapy in HPV16-positive cancers. This table comes from immunoSEQ multiplex PCR, and its TCRdb copy is limited to in-frame clones, with some not included. The sample has under 3,000 clones; roughly four fifths are singletons. Sampling was conducted from a patient who underwent chemoradiotherapy. Receptors were obtained from a human donor with HPV-associated anogenital cancer.

The chain joins TRBV5-1 to TRBJ1-5; D unclear. V was pared by 2 bases and J by 2 bases, with 11 bases between. Per the germline V gene, CDR1 is SGHRS and CDR2 is YFSETQ. The CDR3 length is 15 residues. In nucleotides, the CDR3 is TGCGCCAGCAGCTTCGTTTTCGAGGGCAATCAGCCCCAGCATTTT. Its translation: CASSFVFEGNQPQHF.

The chain recombines TRBV28 with TRBJ1-2, with no clear D. The germline V gene has CDR1 MDHEN and CDR2 SYDVKM. V lost 11 bases and J 6 bases, leaving 19 bases between the germline ends. CDR3 length: 13 residues. The CDR3 DNA follows: TGTGCCGCCAACCCAGGCACCCACCATGGCTACACCTTC. As protein: CAANPGTHHGYTF.

The rearrangement joins TRBV7-2 to TRBJ1-2; maybe TRBD1 (5 bases). Germline CDR1 is SGHTA and CDR2 is FQGNSA. The V end lost 5 bases, the J end lost 4 bases, and 14 bases lay between the germline ends. The CDR3 runs to 14 residues. CDR3 protein: CASSPQGLSYGYTF. CDR3 in DNA: TGTGCCAGCAGCCCCCAGGGACTGAGCTATGGCTACACCTTC.

The V gene is TRBV28, the J gene TRBJ1-1; perhaps TRBD1 as D (6 bases). V lost 8 bases and J 0 bases, leaving 13 bases between the germline ends. This CDR3 has 14 residues. The V gene's germline CDR1 is MDHEN and CDR2 SYDVKM. The CDR3: CASSQGGMNTEAFF. CDR3 DNA sequence: TGTGCCAGCTCTCAAGGGGGGATGAACACTGAAGCTTTCTTT. Complete variable domain (other parts from reference TRBV28 and TRBJ1-1): DVKVTQSSRYLVKRTGEKVFLECVQDMDHENMFWYRQDPGLGLRLIYFSYDVKMKEKGDIPEGYSVSREKKERFSLILESASTNQTSMYLCASSQGGMNTEAFFGQGTRLTVV.

The rearrangement joins TRBV5-1 to TRBJ2-7; tentatively, D is TRBD1 (6 bases). The CDR3 is made up of 14 amino acids. CDR1 is SGHRS and CDR2 is YFSETQ in the germline V gene. V lost 4 bases to trimming and J lost 2 bases, with 13 bases between them. CDR3 sequence (DNA): TGCGCCAGCAGCCACCCAGACAGGACCTACGAGCAGTACTTC. Protein: CASSHPDRTYEQYF.

This clone was recorded a few times. This chain's CDR3 is CATRPGTGVVQPQHF. The DNA of the CDR3 is TGTGCCACCCGACCCGGGACAGGGGTTGTTCAGCCCCAGCATTTT. This chain links TRBV15 with TRBJ1-5, with 10 bases matching TRBD1. The germline CDR1 and CDR2 sequences are LNHNV and YYDKDF (reference sequence). The CDR3 is 15 amino acids. V lost 8 bases and J lost 6; bases outside the gene matches: 10. Full variable domain (missing parts from reference TRBV15 and TRBJ1-5): DAMVIQNPRYQVTQFGKPVTLSCSQTLNHNVMYWYQQKSSQAPKLLFHYYDKDFNNEADTPDNFQSRRPNTSFCFLDIRSPGLGDTAMYLCATRPGTGVVQPQHFGDGTRLSIL.

This chain joins TRBV5-6 and TRBJ1-6, with D maybe TRBD1 (6 bases). The CDR3 contains 17 residues. V shed 0 bases and J shed 4 bases, with 14 bases lying between them. Germline CDR1 is SGHDT and CDR2 is YYEEEE. The CDR3 region is CASSLAGGGSYNSPLHF. CDR3 coding DNA: TGTGCCAGCAGCTTGGCGGGAGGGGGTTCTTATAATTCACCCCTCCACTTT.

The count of this clone is one. The V gene is TRBV29-1, the J gene TRBJ2-3; 14 bases map to TRBD2. This CDR3 is built from 15 residues. CDR1 and CDR2 (germline): SQVTM, ANQGSEA. J lost 5 bases, V lost 3 bases, and 4 bases had no gene match. This chain's CDR3 is CSVEGLAGDEDTQYF. The CDR3 coding sequence is TGCAGCGTTGAGGGACTAGCGGGGGATGAAGATACGCAGTATTTT.

This clone occurred a few times. The chain joins TRBV7-8 to TRBJ2-1, with D possibly being TRBD1 (6 bases). The CDR3 spans 15 residues. Germline V gene lookup returns CDR1 SGHVS and CDR2 FQNEAQ. V was shortened by 5 bases and J by 4 bases, with 15 bases between the two germline ends. Here the CDR3 DNA reads TGTGCCAGCAGCCCCGTCAGGACAGTTTACAATGAGCAGTTCTTC. This codes for CASSPVRTVYNEQFF.

In this sample, this clone is large (0.1 to 1%). The chain recombines TRBV5-6 with TRBJ2-7; no definite D call. V was shortened by 3 bases and J by 0 bases, with 1 base between the two germline ends. Per the germline V gene, CDR1 is SGHDT and CDR2 is YYEEEE. The CDR3 covers 11 residues. The CDR3 region has the DNA TGTGCCAGCAGCTCCTCCTACGAGCAGTACTTC. Residues: CASSSSYEQYF.

V usage is TRBV7-8 and J usage is TRBJ2-7; 14 bases map to TRBD2. The CDR3 has 13 amino acids. CDR1 and CDR2 (germline): SGHVS, FQNEAQ. The V and J ends lost 5 bases and 9 bases, in that order; junction bases with no gene match: 3. The CDR3 DNA sequence: TGTGCCAGCAGCCACGGACTAGCGGGGGGGCAGTACTTC. Encoded protein: CASSHGLAGGQYF. Supplemented by reference TRBV7-8 and TRBJ2-7, the full variable domain reads GAGVSQSPRYKVAKRGQDVALRCDPISGHVSLFWYQQALGQGPEFLTYFQNEAQLDKSGLPSDRFFAERPEGSVSTLKIQRTQQEDSAVYLCASSHGLAGGQYFGPGTRLTVT.

This chain joins TRBV19 and TRBJ2-6; D gene ambiguous. The CDR3 covers 15 residues. V lost 7 bases and J lost 0, with 10 bases in between. Per the germline V gene, CDR1 is LNHDA and CDR2 is SQIVND (reference sequence). The CDR3 reads CASTLVSSGANVLTF. Here the CDR3 DNA reads TGTGCCAGTACCCTGGTTAGCTCTGGGGCCAACGTCCTGACTTTC.

The table lists this clone with a few counts. This chain joins TRBV4-1 and TRBJ1-5; 7 bases fit TRBD1. CDR3 length equals 15 residues. The germline gives CDR1 MGHRA, CDR2 YSYEKL. V lost 1 base to trimming and J lost 4 bases; unmatched junction nucleotides: 4. In nucleotides, the CDR3 is TGCGCCAGCAGCCAAGGACAGGGTCAGAATCAGCCCCAGCATTTT. This translates into CASSQGQGQNQPQHF.

The rearrangement uses TRBV5-6 and TRBJ1-2, with D perhaps matching TRBD1 (5 bases). The CDR3 spans 14 residues. Germline CDR1 is SGHDT and CDR2 is YYEEEE. The V and J ends lost 4 bases and 2 bases respectively, with 12 bases between them. CDR3 sequence: CASSPRDGNYGYTF. The CDR3 DNA follows: TGTGCCAGCAGCCCTAGGGACGGCAACTATGGCTACACCTTC. Variable domain in full (rest from reference TRBV5-6 and TRBJ1-2): DAGVTQSPTHLIKTRGQQVTLRCSPKSGHDTVSWYQQALGQGPQFIFQYYEEEERQRGNFPDRFSGHQFPNYSSELNVNALLLGDSALYLCASSPRDGNYGYTFGSGTRLTVV.

This clone was seen only a few times. This chain connects TRBV4-1 to TRBJ1-6; TRBD1 is a possible D gene (5 bases). CDR1 is MGHRA, CDR2 YSYEKL, per germline. The CDR3 spans 15 residues. The germline V and J ends were trimmed by 1 base and 5 bases, with 9 bases remaining between them. The chain's CDR3 is CASSQARGDNSPLHF. CDR3 in DNA: TGCGCCAGCAGCCAAGCTAGGGGCGATAATTCACCCCTCCACTTT.